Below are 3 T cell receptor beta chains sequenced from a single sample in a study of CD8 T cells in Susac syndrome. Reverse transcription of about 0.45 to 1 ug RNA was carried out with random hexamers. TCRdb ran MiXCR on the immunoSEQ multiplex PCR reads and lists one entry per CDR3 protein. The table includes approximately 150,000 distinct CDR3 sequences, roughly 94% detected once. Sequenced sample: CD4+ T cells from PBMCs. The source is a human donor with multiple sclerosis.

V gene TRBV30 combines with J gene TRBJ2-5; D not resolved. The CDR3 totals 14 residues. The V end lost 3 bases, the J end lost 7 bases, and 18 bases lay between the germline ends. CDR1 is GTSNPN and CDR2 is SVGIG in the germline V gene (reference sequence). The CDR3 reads CAWRPPGPMGTQYF. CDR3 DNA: TGTGCCTGGAGGCCCCCGGGCCCTATGGGGACCCAGTACTTC. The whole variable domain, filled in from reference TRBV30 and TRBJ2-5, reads SQTIHQWPATLVQPVGSPLSLECTVEGTSNPNLYWYRQAAGRGLQLLFYSVGIGQISSEVPQNLSASRPQDRQFILSSKKLLLSDSGFYLCAWRPPGPMGTQYFGPGTRLLVL.

This CDR3 is CASSSRDRTIDGYTF. The CDR3 nucleotides read TGCGCCAGCAGCTCCCGGGACAGGACTATCGATGGCTACACCTTC. The chain combines TRBV5-1 with TRBJ1-2; 8 bases fit TRBD1. The CDR3 contains 15 residues. V lost 3 bases, J lost 6 bases, and 10 bases stayed unmatched. Germline assignment: CDR1 SGHRS and CDR2 YFSETQ.

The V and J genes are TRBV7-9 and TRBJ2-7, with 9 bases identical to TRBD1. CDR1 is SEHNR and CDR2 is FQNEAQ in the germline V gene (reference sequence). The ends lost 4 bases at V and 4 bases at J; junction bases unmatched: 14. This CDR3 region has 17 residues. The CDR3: CASSSKYPGQGVYEQYF. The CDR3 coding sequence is TGTGCCAGCAGCTCCAAATACCCGGGACAGGGAGTTTACGAGCAGTACTTC.